This is a list of T cell receptor beta chains from one sample in a study of neurological immune-mediated disorders. TCRdb reprocessed the 5' RACE reads via MiXCR and lists one record per CDR3 protein. The table shows more than 45,000 distinct CDR3 sequences, with under 4.5% occurring only once. The sequencing sample was made of PBMCs. The receptors were gathered from a woman aged 25 to 39 with multiple sclerosis. Each CDR3 is given with its conserved first and last residue. A D gene is named only where the DNA matches it firmly. Expanded clones are given a class, and other clones once, few, many or no size at all.

many	TRBV2	TRBJ2-3	TRBD2	CASSRTSGGRTDTQYF	TGTGCCAGCAGCCGGACTAGCGGGGGCCGCACAGATACGCAGTATTTT
many	TRBV5-1	TRBJ2-7	TRBD1	CASSGTGGTYEQYF	TGCGCCAGCAGCGGGACAGGGGGCACCTACGAGCAGTACTTC
NA	TRBV5-1	TRBJ2-1	NA	CASRSHNEQFF	TGCGCCAGCAGATCCCACAATGAGCAGTTCTTC
many	TRBV5-1	TRBJ2-1	TRBD2	CASSLATLAGGPGSYNEQFF	TGCGCCAGCAGCTTGGCCACTCTAGCGGGAGGGCCTGGCTCCTACAATGAGCAGTTCTTC
many	TRBV7-2	TRBJ2-1	TRBD2	CASSLGGGNEQFF	TGTGCCAGCAGCTTAGGCGGGGGGAATGAGCAGTTCTTC
many	TRBV12-3/TRBV12-4	TRBJ2-3	NA	CASSLSGGDTQYF	TGTGCCAGCAGTTTGTCTGGCGGAGATACGCAGTATTTT
few	TRBV10-3	TRBJ2-1	NA	CAIRQGESYNEQFF	TGTGCCATCAGACAGGGAGAGTCCTACAATGAGCAGTTCTTC
many	TRBV3-1	TRBJ1-2	NA	CASSRPGNYTF	TGTGCCAGCAGTCGCCCAGGAAACTACACCTTC
NA	TRBV5-1	TRBJ1-1	TRBD1	CASSLGTGQSAFF	TGCGCCAGCAGCTTGGGGACAGGGCAATCAGCTTTCTTT
many	TRBV20-1	TRBJ2-3	NA	CSARTGENFADTQYF	TGCAGTGCTAGAACGGGGGAAAATTTTGCAGATACGCAGTATTTT
many	TRBV5-1	TRBJ1-2	NA	CASSPGGATNYGYTF	TGCGCCAGCAGCCCGGGGGGAGCGACAAACTATGGCTACACCTTC
many	TRBV6-1	TRBJ1-5	TRBD1	CASSEQSRGQTLYSNQPQHF	TGTGCCAGCAGTGAGCAATCCAGGGGACAGACCCTTTATAGCAATCAGCCCCAGCATTTT
NA	TRBV7-2	TRBJ2-3	NA	CASSLQFSDTQYF	TGTGCCAGCAGCTTACAATTTTCAGATACGCAGTATTTT
many	TRBV28	TRBJ1-5	NA	CASSWASQPQHF	TGTGCCAGCAGTTGGGCAAGCCAGCCCCAGCATTTT
many	TRBV7-9	TRBJ1-1	TRBD1	CASSFGTGNTEAFF	TGTGCCAGCAGCTTCGGGACAGGGAACACTGAAGCTTTCTTT
few	TRBV7-3	TRBJ1-1	NA	CASKGTNTEAFF	TGTGCCAGCAAGGGGACTAACACTGAAGCTTTCTTT
few	TRBV9	TRBJ2-1	NA	CASSVGPGNEQFF	TGTGCCAGCAGCGTAGGTCCTGGCAATGAGCAGTTCTTC
many	TRBV7-2	TRBJ1-2	NA	CASSFGGDYGYTF	TGTGCCAGCAGCTTCGGGGGTGACTATGGCTACACCTTC
NA	TRBV20-1	TRBJ1-6	NA	CSASLGDRYNSPLNF	TGCAGTGCTAGTCTGGGGGACCGATATAATTCACCCCTCAACTTT
many	TRBV6-4	TRBJ2-7	TRBD2	CASSHRLAGLGEQYF	TGTGCCAGCAGTCATAGACTAGCGGGGTTGGGCGAGCAGTACTTC
many	TRBV7-7	TRBJ2-1	TRBD2	CASSPGTRGEQFF	TGTGCTAGCAGCCCCGGGACTAGGGGAGAGCAGTTCTTC
many	TRBV2	TRBJ2-3	TRBD2	CASSEGGGSGADTQYF	TGTGCCAGCAGTGAAGGGGGCGGGAGTGGAGCAGATACGCAGTATTTT
many	TRBV15	TRBJ2-1	TRBD2	CATSRVAGGPTPEQFF	TGTGCCACCAGCAGAGTAGCGGGAGGGCCGACGCCTGAGCAGTTCTTC